This T cell receptor beta chain was recovered during a study of CD4 T cells in relation to SARS-CoV-2 and coronaviruses. As regards this clone: Its specificity is unknown.

TCRdb keeps only in-frame clones here, not all; method: immunoSEQ multiplex PCR. The table lists about 15,000 clones, 60% to 80% of them singletons, with more than 15% in the top ten. The unexposed donors gave CD4+ T cells in about 2010-2019, prior to COVID-19. CD4+ T cells were isolated from the cells after roughly 11 days of culture. CDR1 MGHDK and CDR2 SYGVNS come from the germline V gene. V was clipped by 6 bases and J by 5 bases; unmatched bases: 9. This CDR3 has 14 amino acids. Overall study results and limits: In roughly 60% of donors, memory CD4+ clonotypes crossrecognized SARS-CoV-2 and at least one common cold coronavirus spike.

The V and J genes are TRBV25-1 and TRBJ1-1; TRBD1 aligns across 7 bases. Sequencing was done on a sample of CD4+ T cells from PBMCs, cultured in vitro. This TCR came from a human donor in good health. The CDR3 nucleotides read TGTGCCAGCAGAAAAACAGGGGCGCAGACTGAAGCTTTCTTT. It yields the protein CASRKTGAQTEAFF.